This T cell receptor beta chain was recovered during a study of beta chain features in type 1 diabetes. Study summary: Cell yields, gender and age were comparable in patients and healthy donors. Study conclusions and caveats: When cDNA is sequenced, cells with high TCR expression could be over-represented. Diminished insertions and augmented deletions at VDJ junctions characterized type 1 diabetes patients. The naive, central memory and Treg TCRB repertoires of patients appeared to be more similar to one another than those of healthy donors.

Trimming removed 4 bases from V and 5 bases from J, with 14 bases in between. Per germline, CDR1 ENHRY and CDR2 SYGVKD. CDR3 length: 14 residues. Concerning this clone: The antigen is not known.

cDNA synthesis used the whole RNA isolate, giving expressed TCRB sequences. Libraries were prepared by immunoSEQ multiplex PCR; TCRdb keeps only in-frame clonotypes and omits some of them. In the table there are 400,000 to 450,000 clones, approximately 15% of which are singletons. The V gene is TRBV10-3, the J gene TRBJ2-5; D might be TRBD2 (5 bases). Material for sequencing was naive CD4+ T cells from blood. The origin of this receptor is a man aged 25 to 40 in good health. As DNA, the CDR3 is TGTGCCATCAGTGGTGACCGCGGGTGGGAGACCCAGTACTTC. It encodes CAISGDRGWETQYF.